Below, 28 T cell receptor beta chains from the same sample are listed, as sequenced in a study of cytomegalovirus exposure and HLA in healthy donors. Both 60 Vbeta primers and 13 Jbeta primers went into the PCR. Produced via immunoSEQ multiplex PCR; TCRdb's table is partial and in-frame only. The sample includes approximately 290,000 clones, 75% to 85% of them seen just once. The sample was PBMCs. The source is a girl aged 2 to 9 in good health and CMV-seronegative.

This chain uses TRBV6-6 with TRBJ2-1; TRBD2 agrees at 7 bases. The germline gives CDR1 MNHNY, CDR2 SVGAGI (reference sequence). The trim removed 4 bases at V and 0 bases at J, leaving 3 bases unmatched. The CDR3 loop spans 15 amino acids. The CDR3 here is CASSWSGNSYNEQFF. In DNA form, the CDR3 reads TGTGCCAGCAGTTGGAGCGGGAACTCCTACAATGAGCAGTTCTTC.

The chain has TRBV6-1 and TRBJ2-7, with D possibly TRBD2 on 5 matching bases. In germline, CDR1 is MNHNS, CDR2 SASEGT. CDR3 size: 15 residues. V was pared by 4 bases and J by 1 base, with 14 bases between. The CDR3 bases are TGTGCCAGCAGTGGCGAGGAGGCAGCGTCCTACGAGCAGTACTTC. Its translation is CASSGEEAASYEQYF.

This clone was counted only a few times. The CDR3 nucleotides read TGTGCCAGCTCACCACTCTTCGCAACCGGGAACATTCAGTACTTC. Translation gives CASSPLFATGNIQYF. V gene TRBV18 combines with J gene TRBJ2-4; D unresolved. The germline V gene has CDR1 KGHSH and CDR2 LQKENI. This CDR3 contains 15 residues. V lost 1 base, J lost 7 bases, and 14 bases lay in between.

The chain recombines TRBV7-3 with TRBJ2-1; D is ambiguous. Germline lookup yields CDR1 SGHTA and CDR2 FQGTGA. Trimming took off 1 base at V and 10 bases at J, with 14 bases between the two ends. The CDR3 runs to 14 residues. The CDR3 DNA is TGTGCCAGCAGCTTAAGTTCCCGAGTCGAGGAGCAGTTCTTC. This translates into CASSLSSRVEEQFF. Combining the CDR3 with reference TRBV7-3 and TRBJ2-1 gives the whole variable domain GAGVSQTPSNKVTEKGKYVELRCDPISGHTALYWYRQSLGQGPEFLIYFQGTGAADDSGLPNDRFFAVRPEGSVSTLKIQRTERGDSAVYLCASSLSSRVEEQFFGPGTRLTVL.

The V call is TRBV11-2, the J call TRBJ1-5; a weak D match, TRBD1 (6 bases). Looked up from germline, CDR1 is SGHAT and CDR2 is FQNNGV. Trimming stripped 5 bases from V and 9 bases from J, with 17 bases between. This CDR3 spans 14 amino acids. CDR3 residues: CASSKTGRDLPQHF. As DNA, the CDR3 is TGTGCCAGCAGCAAAACAGGGAGGGATCTGCCCCAGCATTTT.

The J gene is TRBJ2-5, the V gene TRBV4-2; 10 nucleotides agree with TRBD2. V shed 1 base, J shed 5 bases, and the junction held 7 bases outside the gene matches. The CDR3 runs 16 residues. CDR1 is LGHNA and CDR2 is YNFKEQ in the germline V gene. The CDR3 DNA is TGTGCCAGCAGCCAAGGTTCAGCGGGGGGGTCGGAGACCCAGTACTTC. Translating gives CASSQGSAGGSETQYF.

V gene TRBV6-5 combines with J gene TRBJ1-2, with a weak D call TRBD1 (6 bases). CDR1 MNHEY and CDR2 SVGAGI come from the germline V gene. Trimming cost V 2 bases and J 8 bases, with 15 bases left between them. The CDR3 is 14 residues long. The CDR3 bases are TGTGCCAGCAGTTACGGGGAGGGGGGTTTCGGCTACACCTTC. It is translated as CASSYGEGGFGYTF.

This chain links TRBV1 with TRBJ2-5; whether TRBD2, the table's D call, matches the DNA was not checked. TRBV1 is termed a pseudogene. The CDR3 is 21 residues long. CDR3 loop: CTSSQGTSPIRREDGLGTQYF. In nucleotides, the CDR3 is TGCACCAGCAGCCAAGGGACCTCCCCCATCCGGCGGGAGGACGGCTTGGGGACCCAGTACTTC.

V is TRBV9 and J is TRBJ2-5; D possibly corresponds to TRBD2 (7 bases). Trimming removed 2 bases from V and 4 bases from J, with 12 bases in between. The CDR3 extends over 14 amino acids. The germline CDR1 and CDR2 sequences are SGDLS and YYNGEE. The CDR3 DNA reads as TGTGCCAGCAGCGTCCGAGGGGGGGGAGAGACCCAGTACTTC. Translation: CASSVRGGGETQYF.

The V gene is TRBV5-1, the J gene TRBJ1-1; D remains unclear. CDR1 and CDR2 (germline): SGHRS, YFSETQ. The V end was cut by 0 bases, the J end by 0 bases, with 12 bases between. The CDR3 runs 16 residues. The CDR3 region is CASSLESLRLNTEAFF. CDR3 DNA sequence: TGCGCCAGCAGCTTGGAAAGTTTGAGGCTGAACACTGAAGCTTTCTTT.

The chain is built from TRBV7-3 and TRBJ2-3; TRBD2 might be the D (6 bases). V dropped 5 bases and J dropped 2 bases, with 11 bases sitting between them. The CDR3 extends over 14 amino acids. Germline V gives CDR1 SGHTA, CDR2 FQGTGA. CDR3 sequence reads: CASSQRDFTDTQYF. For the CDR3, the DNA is TGTGCCAGCAGCCAAAGGGACTTCACAGATACGCAGTATTTT.

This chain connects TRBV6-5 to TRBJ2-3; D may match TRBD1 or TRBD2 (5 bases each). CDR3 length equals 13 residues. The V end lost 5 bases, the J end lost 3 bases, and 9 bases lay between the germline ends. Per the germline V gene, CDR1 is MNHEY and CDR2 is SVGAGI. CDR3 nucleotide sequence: TGTGCCAGCAGTGACTACAGGACAGATACGCAGTATTTT. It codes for CASSDYRTDTQYF.

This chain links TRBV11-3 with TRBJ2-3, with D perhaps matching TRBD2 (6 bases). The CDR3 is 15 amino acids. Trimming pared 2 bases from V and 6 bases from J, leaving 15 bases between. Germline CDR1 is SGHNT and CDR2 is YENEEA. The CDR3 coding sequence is TGTGCCAGCAGCTTAAAATGGGGCGGGGCGGATACGCAGTATTTT. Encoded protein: CASSLKWGGADTQYF. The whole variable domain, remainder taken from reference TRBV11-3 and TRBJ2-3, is EAGVVQSPRYKIIEKKQPVAFWCNPISGHNTLYWYLQNLGQGPELLIRYENEEAVDDSQLPKDRFSAERLKGVDSTLKIQPAELGDSAVYLCASSLKWGGADTQYFGPGTRLTVL.

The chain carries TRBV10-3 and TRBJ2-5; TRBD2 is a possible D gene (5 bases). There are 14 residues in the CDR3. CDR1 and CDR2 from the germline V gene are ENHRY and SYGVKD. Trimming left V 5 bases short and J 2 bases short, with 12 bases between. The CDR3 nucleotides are TGTGCCATCAGTCTATACCGGGGACAAGAGACCCAGTACTTC. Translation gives CAISLYRGQETQYF.

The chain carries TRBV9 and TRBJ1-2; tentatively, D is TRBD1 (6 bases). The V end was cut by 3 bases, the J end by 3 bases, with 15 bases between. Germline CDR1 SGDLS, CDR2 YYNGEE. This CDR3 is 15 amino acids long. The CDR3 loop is CASSGRSGTYYGYTF. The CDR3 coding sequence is TGTGCCAGCAGCGGAAGATCCGGGACATACTATGGCTACACCTTC.

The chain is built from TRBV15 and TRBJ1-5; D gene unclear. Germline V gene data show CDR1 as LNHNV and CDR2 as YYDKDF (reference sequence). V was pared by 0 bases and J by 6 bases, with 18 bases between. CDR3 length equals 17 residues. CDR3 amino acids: CATSRDAWRNLGQPQHF. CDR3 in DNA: TGTGCCACCAGCAGAGATGCTTGGCGGAACTTGGGTCAGCCCCAGCATTTT.

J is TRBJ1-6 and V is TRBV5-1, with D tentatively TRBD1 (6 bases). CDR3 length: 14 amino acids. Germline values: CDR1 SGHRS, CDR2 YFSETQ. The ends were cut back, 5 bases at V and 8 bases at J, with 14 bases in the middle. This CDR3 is CASRWDNQDSPLHF. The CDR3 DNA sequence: TGCGCCAGCAGATGGGACAATCAAGATTCACCCCTCCACTTT.

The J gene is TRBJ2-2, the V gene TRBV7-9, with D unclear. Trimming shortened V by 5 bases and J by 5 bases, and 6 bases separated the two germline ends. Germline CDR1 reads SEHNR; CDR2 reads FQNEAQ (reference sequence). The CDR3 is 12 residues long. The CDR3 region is CASSQTTGELFF. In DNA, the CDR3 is TGTGCCAGCAGCCAAACTACCGGGGAGCTGTTTTTT. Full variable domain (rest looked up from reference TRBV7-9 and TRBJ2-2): DTGVSQNPRHKITKRGQNVTFRCDPISEHNRLYWYRQTLGQGPEFLTYFQNEAQLEKSRLLSDRFSAERPKGSFSTLEIQRTEQGDSAMYLCASSQTTGELFFGEGSRLTVL.

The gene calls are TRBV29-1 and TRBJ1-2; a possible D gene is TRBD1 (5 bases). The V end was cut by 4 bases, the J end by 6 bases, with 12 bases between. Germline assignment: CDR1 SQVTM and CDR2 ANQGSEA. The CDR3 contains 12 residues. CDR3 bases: TGCAGCGTTGTTGGCCAGGGCAATGGCTACACCTTC. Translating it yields CSVVGQGNGYTF.

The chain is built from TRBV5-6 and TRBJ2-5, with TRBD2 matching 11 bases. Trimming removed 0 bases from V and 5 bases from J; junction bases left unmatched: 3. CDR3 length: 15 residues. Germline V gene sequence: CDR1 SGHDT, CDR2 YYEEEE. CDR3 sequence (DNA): TGTGCCAGCAGCTTGGTAGCGGGGGGGCGGGAGACCCAGTACTTC. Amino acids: CASSLVAGGRETQYF. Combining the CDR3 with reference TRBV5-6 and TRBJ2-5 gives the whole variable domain DAGVTQSPTHLIKTRGQQVTLRCSPKSGHDTVSWYQQALGQGPQFIFQYYEEEERQRGNFPDRFSGHQFPNYSSELNVNALLLGDSALYLCASSLVAGGRETQYFGPGTRLLVL.

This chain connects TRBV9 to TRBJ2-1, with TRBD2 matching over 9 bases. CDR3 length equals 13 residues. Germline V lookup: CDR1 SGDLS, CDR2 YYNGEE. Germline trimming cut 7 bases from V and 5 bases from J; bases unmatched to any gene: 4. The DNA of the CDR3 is TGTGCCAGCGCCGTAGCGGGGGACAATGAGCAGTTCTTC. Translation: CASAVAGDNEQFF.

DNA for the CDR3: TGTGCCAGCCGAAGCGGGAGTGGATACGAGCAGTACTTC. Translating it yields CASRSGSGYEQYF. This chain uses TRBV6-6 with TRBJ2-7; 8 nucleotides match TRBD2. CDR3 length equals 13 residues. Trimming removed 8 bases from V and 4 bases from J; junction bases left unmatched: 7. Germline assignment: CDR1 MNHNY and CDR2 SVGAGI (reference sequence).

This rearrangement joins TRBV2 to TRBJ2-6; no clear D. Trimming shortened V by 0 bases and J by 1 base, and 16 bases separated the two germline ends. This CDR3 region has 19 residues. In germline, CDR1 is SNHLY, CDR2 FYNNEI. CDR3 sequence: CASSEAVYRTESGANVLTF. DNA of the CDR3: TGTGCCAGCAGTGAAGCGGTGTACCGTACTGAGTCTGGGGCCAACGTCCTGACTTTC.

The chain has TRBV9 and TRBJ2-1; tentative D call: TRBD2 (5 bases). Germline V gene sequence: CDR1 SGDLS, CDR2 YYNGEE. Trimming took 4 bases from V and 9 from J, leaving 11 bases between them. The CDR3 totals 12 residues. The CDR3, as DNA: TGTGCCAGCAGCCCAAGCGGTCTTGAGCAGTTCTTC. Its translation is CASSPSGLEQFF.

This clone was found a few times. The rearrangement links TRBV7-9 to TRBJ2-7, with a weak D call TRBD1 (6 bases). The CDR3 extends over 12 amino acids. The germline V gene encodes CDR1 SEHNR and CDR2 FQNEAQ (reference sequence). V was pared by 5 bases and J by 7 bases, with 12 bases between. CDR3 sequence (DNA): TGTGCCAGCAGCACCCAGGACAGAGAGCAGTACTTC. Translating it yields CASSTQDREQYF.

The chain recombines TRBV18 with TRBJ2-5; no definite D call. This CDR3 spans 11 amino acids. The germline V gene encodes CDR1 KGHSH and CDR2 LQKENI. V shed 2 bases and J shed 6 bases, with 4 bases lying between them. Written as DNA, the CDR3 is TGTGCCAGCTCACCAATAAAGACCCAGTACTTC. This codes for CASSPIKTQYF.

The DNA for the CDR3 is TGTGCCAGCAGTTTTGATCCAGGGCAGGGCCACACTGAAGCTTTCTTT. As protein: CASSFDPGQGHTEAFF. The V gene is TRBV28, the J gene TRBJ1-1, with D maybe TRBD1 (5 bases). V dropped 3 bases and J dropped 3 bases, with 17 bases sitting between them. Germline assignment: CDR1 MDHEN and CDR2 SYDVKM. The CDR3 has 16 amino acids. The variable domain in full, with the rest retrieved from reference TRBV28 and TRBJ1-1, is DVKVTQSSRYLVKRTGEKVFLECVQDMDHENMFWYRQDPGLGLRLIYFSYDVKMKEKGDIPEGYSVSREKKERFSLILESASTNQTSMYLCASSFDPGQGHTEAFFGQGTRLTVV.

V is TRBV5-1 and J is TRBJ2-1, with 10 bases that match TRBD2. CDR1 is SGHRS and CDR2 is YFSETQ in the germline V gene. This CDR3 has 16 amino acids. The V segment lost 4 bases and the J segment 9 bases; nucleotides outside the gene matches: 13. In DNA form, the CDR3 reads TGCGCCAGCAGCAACGACGGGACTAGCGCCTATGTTGAGCAGTTCTTC. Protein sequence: CASSNDGTSAYVEQFF.